This note documents a single T cell receptor beta chain sequence. Antigen specificity is unknown. The sample originates from a study of cytomegalovirus exposure and HLA in healthy donors. General study results and limits: A few chains tied to CMV proved CMV antigen-specific in vitro.

The PCR was carried out with 60 Vbeta primers and 13 Jbeta primers. Assay used: immunoSEQ multiplex PCR; TCRdb lists only in-frame clones, some missing. The top ten hold about 1.9% of the sample, which has about 150,000 clones, roughly 9.7% seen once. The sample was PBMCs. The source of this sequence is a man aged 45-65 years in good health and CMV-seronegative.

The CDR3 spells CASSDSYEQYF. CDR3 bases: TGTGCCAGCAGCGACAGCTACGAGCAGTACTTC. This chain links TRBV11-3 with TRBJ2-7; D perhaps matches TRBD1 (5 bases). The CDR3 contains 11 residues. V was pared by 5 bases and J by 3 bases, with 5 bases between. The germline V gene encodes CDR1 SGHNT and CDR2 YENEEA.